This TCR beta chain was sequenced in a study of blood T cell repertoires in COVID-19. Background on the study: T cells, B-cell-depleted T cells, or PBMCs supplied cDNA or gDNA.

Germline V gene data show CDR1 as SNHLY and CDR2 as FYNNEI. The CDR3 runs 14 residues. Trimming cost V 6 bases and J 8 bases; bases outside gene matches: 6. Repertoires were generated with immunoSEQ multiplex PCR, while TCRdb's copy carries only in-frame clones and drops some. The table includes tens of thousands of clones, 90% detected once. The TCR sequence derives from a human donor in a cohort sampled during active COVID-19. This chain connects TRBV2 to TRBJ1-4; 10 bases align to TRBD1. Sequencing was done on a sample of peripheral blood. The chain's CDR3 is CASRGTGAGEKLFF. The CDR3 DNA is TGTGCCAGCAGAGGGACAGGGGCAGGAGAAAAACTGTTTTTT.